A selection of T cell receptor beta chains follows, all from one sample in a study of blood T cell repertoires in COVID-19. Generated by immunoSEQ multiplex PCR, the TCRdb table keeps only in-frame clones and is missing some. This sample has around 100,000 clones, with approximately 82% found just once. Sequencing used peripheral blood. The receptor source for this set is a man between 60 and 70 years old with active or convalescent COVID-19. CDR3s include the opening cysteine and the closing phenylalanine or tryptophan. A D gene is named only where the DNA matches it firmly. Clone size is given for some rows only: seen once, a few or many times, or a class if the clone is expanded.

abundance: NA; d_gene: TRBD1; j_gene: TRBJ1-1; v_gene: TRBV7-9; CDR3aa: CASSQGTALGTEAFF; CDR3nt: TGTGCCAGCAGCCAAGGGACAGCCCTGGGGACTGAAGCTTTCTTT
abundance: NA; d_gene: TRBD1; j_gene: TRBJ2-3; v_gene: TRBV6-5; CDR3aa: CASRATGRGTDTQYF; CDR3nt: TGTGCCAGCAGGGCGACAGGGAGAGGGACAGATACGCAGTATTTT
abundance: NA; d_gene: TRBD2; j_gene: TRBJ2-1; v_gene: TRBV4-1; CDR3aa: CASSRQAGGPYNEQFF; CDR3nt: TGCGCCAGCAGCCGCCAAGCGGGAGGCCCCTACAATGAGCAGTTCTTC
abundance: few; d_gene: NA; j_gene: TRBJ1-1; v_gene: TRBV5-3; CDR3aa: CASLDPEAFF; CDR3nt: TGTGCCAGTTTAGATCCTGAAGCTTTCTTT
abundance: NA; d_gene: NA; j_gene: TRBJ1-3; v_gene: TRBV28; CDR3aa: CASSFTGNTIYF; CDR3nt: TGTGCCAGCAGTTTTACTGGAAACACCATATATTTT
abundance: NA; d_gene: TRBD2; j_gene: TRBJ2-3; v_gene: TRBV15; CDR3aa: CATSRSGRAIDTQYF; CDR3nt: TGTGCCACCAGCAGGAGCGGGAGGGCAATAGATACGCAGTATTTT
abundance: few; d_gene: NA; j_gene: TRBJ1-1; v_gene: TRBV10-2; CDR3aa: CASSEQGMNTEAFF; CDR3nt: TGCGCCAGCAGTGAGCAGGGAATGAACACTGAAGCTTTCTTT
abundance: NA; d_gene: NA; j_gene: TRBJ1-1; v_gene: TRBV28; CDR3aa: CASSSNWNTEAFF; CDR3nt: TGTGCCAGCAGTTCCAACTGGAACACTGAAGCTTTCTTT
abundance: few; d_gene: NA; j_gene: TRBJ2-3; v_gene: TRBV28; CDR3aa: CASSSYWDTQYF; CDR3nt: TGTGCCAGCAGTTCCTATTGGGATACGCAGTATTTT
abundance: NA; d_gene: TRBD1; j_gene: TRBJ1-1; v_gene: TRBV18; CDR3aa: CASSPWDRNTEAFF; CDR3nt: TGTGCCAGCTCACCTTGGGACAGGAACACTGAAGCTTTCTTT
abundance: once; d_gene: NA; j_gene: TRBJ1-4; v_gene: TRBV6-1; CDR3aa: CASSEAGDEKLFF; CDR3nt: TGTGCCAGCAGTGAAGCTGGAGACGAAAAACTGTTTTTT
abundance: NA; d_gene: NA; j_gene: TRBJ1-1; v_gene: TRBV4-1; CDR3aa: CASSPWGGVNTEAFF; CDR3nt: TGCGCCAGCAGCCCTTGGGGGGGGGTCAACACTGAAGCTTTCTTT
abundance: once; d_gene: NA; j_gene: TRBJ1-1; v_gene: TRBV4-3; CDR3aa: CASSQDTRGNTEAFF; CDR3nt: TGCGCCAGCAGCCAAGATACCCGGGGAAACACTGAAGCTTTCTTT
abundance: NA; d_gene: TRBD1; j_gene: TRBJ1-4; v_gene: TRBV3-1/TRBV3-2; CDR3aa: CASSHHGQGHEKLFF; CDR3nt: TGTGCCAGCAGCCACCACGGACAGGGTCATGAAAAACTGTTTTTT
abundance: NA; d_gene: NA; j_gene: TRBJ2-1; v_gene: TRBV4-3; CDR3aa: CASSQDRRALSSEQFF; CDR3nt: TGCGCCAGCAGCCAAGATCGGCGGGCCCTAAGCAGTGAGCAGTTCTTC
abundance: NA; d_gene: TRBD1; j_gene: TRBJ2-5; v_gene: TRBV7-8; CDR3aa: CASSLRRTGPQETQYF; CDR3nt: TGTGCCAGCAGCCTTCGGAGGACAGGTCCCCAAGAGACCCAGTACTTC
abundance: NA; d_gene: NA; j_gene: TRBJ1-5; v_gene: TRBV5-5; CDR3aa: CASSWGQGNQPQHF; CDR3nt: TGTGCCAGCAGCTGGGGCCAGGGCAATCAGCCCCAGCATTTT
abundance: NA; d_gene: TRBD1; j_gene: TRBJ2-3; v_gene: TRBV28; CDR3aa: CASSPGQGAITDTQYF; CDR3nt: TGTGCCAGCAGTCCCGGACAGGGGGCTATAACAGATACGCAGTATTTT
abundance: NA; d_gene: TRBD1; j_gene: TRBJ2-2; v_gene: TRBV25-1; CDR3aa: CASSNRPGTGIGELFF; CDR3nt: TGTGCCAGCAGTAATCGTCCCGGGACAGGGATCGGGGAGCTGTTTTTT
abundance: NA; d_gene: TRBD1; j_gene: TRBJ2-6; v_gene: TRBV5-4; CDR3aa: CASSWTGSGANVLTF; CDR3nt: TGTGCCAGCAGCTGGACAGGGTCTGGGGCCAACGTCCTGACTTTC
abundance: many; d_gene: NA; j_gene: TRBJ2-1; v_gene: TRBV19; CDR3aa: CAAGYSYNEQFF; CDR3nt: TGTGCGGCGGGTTACTCCTACAATGAGCAGTTCTTC
abundance: NA; d_gene: TRBD2; j_gene: TRBJ2-5; v_gene: TRBV6-5; CDR3aa: CASSWDYTEGGQYF; CDR3nt: TGTGCCAGCAGCTGGGACTATACAGAAGGTGGCCAGTACTTC
abundance: NA; d_gene: TRBD1; j_gene: TRBJ2-5; v_gene: TRBV15; CDR3aa: CATSITGTGPETQYF; CDR3nt: TGTGCCACCAGCATAACCGGGACAGGGCCGGAGACCCAGTACTTC
abundance: NA; d_gene: TRBD2; j_gene: TRBJ2-2; v_gene: TRBV29-1; CDR3aa: CSVEGEAGGPSTGELFF; CDR3nt: TGCAGCGTTGAAGGGGAAGCGGGAGGGCCGAGTACCGGGGAGCTGTTTTTT
abundance: NA; d_gene: TRBD2; j_gene: TRBJ2-6; v_gene: TRBV27; CDR3aa: CASSLAGGGANVLTF; CDR3nt: TGTGCCAGCAGTTTAGCGGGGGGCGGGGCCAACGTCCTGACTTTC
abundance: once; d_gene: TRBD2; j_gene: TRBJ2-2; v_gene: TRBV10-2; CDR3aa: CASTGLAQTGELFF; CDR3nt: TGCGCCAGCACGGGACTAGCTCAGACCGGGGAGCTGTTTTTT